This record covers a single T cell receptor beta chain. The entry originates in a study of blood T cell repertoires in COVID-19. Whole-study context: From the United States, Italy and Spain came samples of acute and convalescent COVID-19. The analysed material was cDNA or gDNA that came from T cells, B-cell-depleted T cells, or PBMCs.

Germline CDR1 SNHLY, CDR2 FYNNEI. Losses at the gene ends were 5 bases for V and 5 bases for J; bases not matched to a gene: 7. CDR3 length: 14 residues. Per the original methods: The authors estimated nucleated cell counts from reference gene primer amplification. The protocol was immunoSEQ multiplex PCR, while the TCRdb copy is restricted to in-frame clones and leaves out a portion. V, J and clone size derive from that table, while D and trimming were established from the DNA sequence. The table has under 200,000 clones, 65% to 85% seen once; the top ten hold 3.7%. Sequenced sample: peripheral blood. This clonotype was sampled from an elderly woman with acute or convalescent COVID-19. The V call is TRBV2, the J call TRBJ1-1; TRBD1 matches 8 bases. The CDR3 sequence is CASSLQGDVTEAFF. DNA for the CDR3: TGTGCCAGCAGTCTACAGGGGGATGTGACTGAAGCTTTCTTT.